The 27 T cell receptor beta chains below all came from one sample that was sequenced in a study of control samples from healthy donors and cancer patients. Libraries were prepared by immunoSEQ multiplex PCR; TCRdb keeps only in-frame clonotypes and omits some of them. The data contain tens of thousands of clones, less than 95% of them singletons. The sample was PBMCs. These receptor sequences come from a woman in her thirties or forties with head and neck cancer.

The rearrangement joins TRBV10-1 to TRBJ2-7; D call uncertain. The length of the CDR3 is 14 residues. The V gene lost 0 bases and the J gene lost 6 bases, with 12 bases spanning the gap. The germline CDR1 and CDR2 sequences are WNHNN and SYGVQD (reference sequence). This chain's CDR3 is CASSESPSLAEQYF. The CDR3 DNA reads as TGCGCCAGCAGTGAGTCACCTAGTTTGGCCGAGCAGTACTTC.

CDR3 loop: CASSLGGNYGYTF. The CDR3 DNA sequence: TGTGCCAGCAGTTTGGGCGGGAACTATGGCTACACCTTC. J is TRBJ1-2 and V is TRBV27; D not certain. Germline-derived CDR1 and CDR2 are MNHEY and SMNVEV (reference sequence). Trimming left V 3 bases short and J 2 bases short, with 7 bases between. This CDR3 has 13 amino acids.

The V gene is TRBV28, the J gene TRBJ2-1; D may correspond to TRBD1 or TRBD2 (10 bases each). Germline V gene lookup returns CDR1 MDHEN and CDR2 SYDVKM. Between the trimmed V and J ends, which lost 6 bases and 3 bases, there was a span of 33 bases. The CDR3 has 21 amino acids. CDR3 nucleotides: TGTGCCAGCAGGGACAGGGGGGTACCCTCTACCGGACTAGCGGTCTACAATGAGCAGTTCTTC. This encodes CASRDRGVPSTGLAVYNEQFF.

This clone was counted once. This chain joins TRBV7-9 and TRBJ1-6, with 7 bases lining up with TRBD1. The CDR3 totals 15 residues. V trimming: 5 bases; J trimming: 9 bases; junction bases outside the gene matches: 10. Germline loops: CDR1 SEHNR, CDR2 FQNEAQ (reference sequence). The chain's CDR3 is CASSLNRDRLSPLHF. CDR3 DNA sequence: TGTGCCAGCAGCCTCAACCGGGACAGACTTTCACCCCTCCACTTT.

V and J are TRBV28 and TRBJ1-2; D is perhaps TRBD1 (5 bases). V was pared by 7 bases and J by 1 base, with 16 bases between. Germline V gene data show CDR1 as MDHEN and CDR2 as SYDVKM. The CDR3 totals 15 residues. CDR3: CASTHPQGRNYGYTF. DNA for the CDR3: TGTGCCAGCACCCATCCTCAGGGTCGTAACTATGGCTACACCTTC.

The rearrangement uses TRBV30 and TRBJ1-2; D gene uncertain. CDR3 length equals 13 residues. The V gene's germline CDR1 is GTSNPN and CDR2 SVGIG (reference sequence). With 3 bases removed from V and 4 bases from J, the gap between germline ends came to 12 bases. The CDR3 is CAWRRAQFYGYTF. CDR3 nucleotides: TGTGCCTGGAGAAGGGCACAATTCTATGGCTACACCTTC.

This chain links TRBV4-1 with TRBJ2-7; no reliable D call. CDR1 is MGHRA and CDR2 is YSYEKL in the germline V gene. Trimming left V 1 base short and J 3 bases short, with 10 bases between. This CDR3 region has 14 residues. CDR3 in amino acids: CASSQVVQSYEQYF. The CDR3 coding sequence is TGCGCCAGCAGCCAAGTCGTCCAGAGCTACGAGCAGTACTTC.

The chain couples TRBV9 to TRBJ2-1; 12 bases are shared with TRBD2. V dropped 4 bases and J dropped 6; count of bases not matched to a gene: 2. CDR3 length equals 14 residues. Per the germline V gene, CDR1 is SGDLS and CDR2 is YYNGEE. This CDR3 reads CASSPGLAGNEQFF. In DNA form, the CDR3 reads TGTGCCAGCAGCCCGGGACTAGCGGGCAATGAGCAGTTCTTC.

V usage is TRBV6-4 and J usage is TRBJ2-2; a weak D match, TRBD1 (7 bases). Trimming took 3 bases from V and 5 from J, leaving 10 bases between them. The germline gives CDR1 MRHNA, CDR2 SNTAGT. The CDR3 is 14 residues long. This CDR3 is CASSETGRTGELFF. CDR3 DNA: TGTGCCAGCAGTGAGACAGGGAGGACCGGGGAGCTGTTTTTT.

J is TRBJ1-2 and V is TRBV3-1 (or the pseudogene TRBV3-2); 8 nucleotides match TRBD1. Per germline, CDR1 LGHDT and CDR2 YNNKEL (reference sequence). This CDR3 has 15 amino acids. Trimming removed 4 bases from V and 3 bases from J; junction bases left unmatched: 7. DNA for the CDR3: TGTGCCAGCAGCCCTCCGGGACAGGAGTACTATGGCTACACCTTC. This encodes CASSPPGQEYYGYTF.

The chain uses TRBV19 and TRBJ1-2; maybe TRBD1 (6 bases). Trimming stripped 7 bases from V and 1 base from J, with 19 bases between. This CDR3 is 16 amino acids long. Germline-derived CDR1 and CDR2 are LNHDA and SQIVND (reference sequence). CDR3 amino acids: CASTPSAGGYNYGYTF. For the CDR3, the DNA is TGTGCCAGTACCCCCTCTGCGGGGGGCTATAACTATGGCTACACCTTC.

This chain links TRBV4-2 with TRBJ1-4, with 7 bases lining up with TRBD1. The CDR3 is 17 residues long. After removal of 4 bases from V and 4 bases from J, the junction contained 12 bases not matched to a gene. The germline gives CDR1 LGHNA, CDR2 YNFKEQ. The CDR3: CASSRLQGVTGNEKLFF. As DNA, the CDR3 is TGTGCCAGCAGCCGTCTTCAGGGGGTCACGGGTAATGAAAAACTGTTTTTT.

In its sample, this clone was seen once. This chain connects TRBV7-8 to TRBJ1-2; D perhaps matches TRBD1 (6 bases). This CDR3 is 16 amino acids long. CDR1 SGHVS and CDR2 FQNEAQ come from the germline V gene. V was shortened by 1 base and J by 7 bases, with 19 bases between the two germline ends. The CDR3 loop reads CASSLGGGGALFGYTF. CDR3 sequence (DNA): TGTGCCAGCAGCTTAGGAGGGGGGGGCGCTTTGTTTGGCTACACCTTC.

The rearrangement joins TRBV5-1 to TRBJ2-1; 7 bases align to TRBD1. This CDR3 has 14 residues. With 1 base clipped from V and 9 bases from J, the junction kept 7 bases outside the gene matches. Germline V gene data show CDR1 as SGHRS and CDR2 as YFSETQ. CDR3 residues: CASSLLTGPGEQFF. CDR3 DNA: TGCGCCAGCAGCTTGTTGACAGGGCCAGGTGAGCAGTTCTTC.

This clone was seen only once. The chain joins TRBV5-6 to TRBJ2-7; TRBD1 matches 7 bases. CDR3 length equals 13 residues. The V and J ends lost 5 bases and 5 bases, in that order; junction bases with no gene match: 7. From germline, CDR1 is SGHDT and CDR2 YYEEEE. The CDR3 DNA follows: TGTGCCAGCAGTGACAGGGTAACCGACGAGCAGTACTTC. This translates into CASSDRVTDEQYF. Full variable domain (rest looked up from reference TRBV5-6 and TRBJ2-7): DAGVTQSPTHLIKTRGQQVTLRCSPKSGHDTVSWYQQALGQGPQFIFQYYEEEERQRGNFPDRFSGHQFPNYSSELNVNALLLGDSALYLCASSDRVTDEQYFGPGTRLTVT.

Here the CDR3 reads CASNSYNEQFF. In DNA form, the CDR3 reads TGCGCCAGCAACAGTTACAATGAGCAGTTCTTC. The chain couples TRBV5-1 to TRBJ2-1; D is undetermined. The CDR3 consists of 11 residues. Trimming took 6 bases from V and 4 from J, leaving 5 bases between them. The germline V gene encodes CDR1 SGHRS and CDR2 YFSETQ.

V is TRBV6-1 and J is TRBJ1-2; 7 bases fit TRBD1. V shed 4 bases, J shed 1 base, and the junction held 12 bases outside the gene matches. Germline loops: CDR1 MNHNS, CDR2 SASEGT. The CDR3 spans 17 residues. CDR3 amino acids: CASSAWTGAGLNYGYTF. The CDR3 bases are TGTGCCAGCAGTGCGTGGACAGGTGCCGGTCTTAACTATGGCTACACCTTC.

The gene calls are TRBV27 and TRBJ2-5; TRBD1 matches at 10 bases. From germline, CDR1 is MNHEY and CDR2 SMNVEV (reference sequence). Germline trimming cut 2 bases from V and 6 bases from J; bases unmatched to any gene: 9. The CDR3 has 16 amino acids. In nucleotides, the CDR3 is TGTGCCAGCAGTTTAATTACGGGACAGGGGAAGAAGACCCAGTACTTC. It is translated as CASSLITGQGKKTQYF.

This clone was observed a few times. CDR3 nucleotide sequence: TGTGCCAGCAGCCCCCTATCGAGGGGTACGCAGTATTTT. This gives the protein CASSPLSRGTQYF. V is TRBV7-8 and J is TRBJ2-3; D might be TRBD1 or TRBD2, each matching 5 bases. The CDR3 has 13 amino acids. The ends were cut back, 5 bases at V and 8 bases at J, with 14 bases in the middle. The V gene's germline CDR1 is SGHVS and CDR2 FQNEAQ.

The rearrangement links TRBV30 to TRBJ1-1; 7 bases agree with TRBD1. V lost 5 bases, J lost 1 base, and 4 bases stayed unmatched. The CDR3 is 13 residues long. Germline assignment: CDR1 GTSNPN and CDR2 SVGIG (reference sequence). The CDR3 DNA is TGTGCCTGGGGGGACAGACGGAACACTGAAGCTTTCTTT. This translates into CAWGDRRNTEAFF.

The V call is TRBV9, the J call TRBJ2-1; D ambiguous. The CDR3 extends over 11 amino acids. The V gene lost 2 bases and the J gene lost 10 bases, with 7 bases spanning the gap. CDR1 and CDR2 from the germline V gene are SGDLS and YYNGEE. This CDR3 reads CASSVLEEQFF. The CDR3 region has the DNA TGTGCCAGCAGCGTTCTCGAGGAGCAGTTCTTC.

This clone turned up a few times. V gene TRBV9 combines with J gene TRBJ2-2; unclear D gene. Trimming left V 4 bases short and J 7 bases short, with 14 bases between. The CDR3 is 14 amino acids. Germline V gene lookup returns CDR1 SGDLS and CDR2 YYNGEE. The CDR3 sequence is CASSPSGLGGELFF. For the CDR3, the DNA is TGTGCCAGCAGCCCCTCCGGGCTGGGCGGGGAGCTGTTTTTT.

The chain employs TRBV20-1 and TRBJ2-7, with D tentatively TRBD1 or TRBD2 (5 bases each). The CDR3 totals 11 residues. Germline-derived CDR1 and CDR2 are DFQATT and SNEGSKA (reference sequence). V was pared by 8 bases and J by 5 bases, with 13 bases between. This CDR3 reads CSSVRGDEQYF. As DNA, the CDR3 is TGCAGTTCAGTAAGAGGGGACGAGCAGTACTTC.

The chain uses TRBV30 and TRBJ2-7, with 7 bases lining up with TRBD2. After removal of 5 bases from V and 2 bases from J, the junction contained 6 bases not matched to a gene. Germline V gives CDR1 GTSNPN, CDR2 SVGIG (reference sequence). The CDR3 runs to 13 residues. CDR3 sequence: CAWAGDGPYEQYF. CDR3 DNA sequence: TGTGCCTGGGCGGGGGACGGACCCTACGAGCAGTACTTC.

The chain employs TRBV11-2 and TRBJ2-6; 10 bases are a match to TRBD2. CDR1 and CDR2 (germline): SGHAT, FQNNGV. The length of the CDR3 is 18 residues. V was clipped by 5 bases and J by 0 bases; unmatched bases: 7. The CDR3 DNA sequence: TGTGCCAGCAGCAGGACGACTAGCGGGTTCTCTGGGGCCAACGTCCTGACTTTC. It codes for CASSRTTSGFSGANVLTF. The whole variable domain, filled in from reference TRBV11-2 and TRBJ2-6, reads EAGVAQSPRYKIIEKRQSVAFWCNPISGHATLYWYQQILGQGPKLLIQFQNNGVVDDSQLPKDRFSAERLKGVDSTLKIQPAKLEDSAVYLCASSRTTSGFSGANVLTFGAGSRLTVL.

The chain joins TRBV3-1 (or the pseudogene TRBV3-2) to TRBJ1-2; TRBD1 agrees at 8 bases. V shed 6 bases, J shed 8 bases, and the junction held 8 bases outside the gene matches. This CDR3 has 13 amino acids. The germline V gene encodes CDR1 LGHDT and CDR2 YNNKEL (reference sequence). CDR3 bases: TGTGCCAGCAGTCTGACAGGGGTAAAGGGCTACACCTTC. It yields the protein CASSLTGVKGYTF.

The chain has TRBV2 and TRBJ2-7, with a possible D match to TRBD1 (5 bases). Germline lookup yields CDR1 SNHLY and CDR2 FYNNEI. The ends were cut back, 4 bases at V and 5 bases at J, with 12 bases in the middle. The CDR3 has 13 amino acids. CDR3 nucleotides: TGTGCCAGCAGTGGTCCAGGGATCAACGAGCAGTACTTC. Its translation: CASSGPGINEQYF.